This T cell receptor (beta chain) was captured by sequencing in a study of identical twins. Overall study findings and caveats: Invariant populations such as MAIT and iNKT cells could partly muddle zero-insertion analyses.

Note on this clonotype: The antigen is undetermined.

In TCRdb, the 5' RACE reads were re-called with MiXCR into one record per CDR3 protein. The table lists about 470,000 distinct CDR3 sequences, roughly a quarter of them singletons. The same sample was also used in a study of T cells expressing NK-cell markers. That report adds: Sorting of alpha-beta TCR T cells alone was achieved in several experiments with an anti-gamma-delta TCR antibody. Researchers report these clonotypes also headed the CD3+CD56-NKG2C+ fraction in four donors.

Sequenced sample: CD4+ T cells sorted from blood. This TCR was recovered from a young woman in good health.

As DNA, the CDR3 is TGTGCCAGCAGCCCCTCCGCGGGGTCTCCTGGGGCCAACGTCCTGACTTTC. Its translation is CASSPSAGSPGANVLTF. The chain joins TRBV3-1 to TRBJ2-6; perhaps TRBD2 as D (6 bases). The V end lost 4 bases, the J end lost 2 bases, and 15 bases lay between the germline ends. The CDR3 is 17 residues long. CDR1 is LGHDT and CDR2 is YNNKEL in the germline V gene (reference sequence). Full variable domain (rest looked up from reference TRBV3-1 and TRBJ2-6): DTAVSQTPKYLVTQMGNDKSIKCEQNLGHDTMYWYKQDSKKFLKIMFSYNNKELIINETVPNRFSPKSPDKAHLNLHINSLELGDSAVYFCASSPSAGSPGANVLTFGAGSRLTVL.